Shown below are 20 T cell receptor beta chains from a single sample sequenced in a study of identifying expanded T cells in peripheral blood. Sequenced by immunoSEQ multiplex PCR; TCRdb stores in-frame clones only, minus some. The sample lists about 100,000 clones; around 89% were seen once. Source material: blood. The receptors here all came from a person aged 18 to 75 in good health.

The chain has TRBV6-5 and TRBJ2-7; 11 bases fit TRBD1. Trimming cost V 7 bases and J 5 bases; bases outside gene matches: 4. Germline lookup yields CDR1 MNHEY and CDR2 SVGAGI. CDR3 length equals 13 residues. CDR3 amino acids: CASTGTGGDEQYF. In nucleotides, the CDR3 is TGTGCCAGCACCGGGACAGGGGGAGACGAGCAGTACTTC.

The J gene is TRBJ1-3, the V gene TRBV11-2, with a possible D match to TRBD1 (6 bases). In germline, CDR1 is SGHAT, CDR2 FQNNGV. V lost 4 bases and J lost 6, with 16 bases in between. CDR3 length equals 15 residues. Here the CDR3 DNA reads TGTGCCAGCAGCTCATACTCCGGGGGCCTAAACACCATATATTTT. This codes for CASSSYSGGLNTIYF.

The chain uses TRBV5-6 and TRBJ2-7, with D perhaps matching TRBD1 (6 bases). The CDR3 runs to 13 residues. Germline V gives CDR1 SGHDT, CDR2 YYEEEE. The germline V and J ends were trimmed by 4 bases and 1 base, with 9 bases remaining between them. The CDR3 DNA is TGTGCCAGCAGCCCCCAGGGGTCCTACGAGCAGTACTTC. Encoded protein: CASSPQGSYEQYF.

Notes on this clone: At one of its ends the junction is not consistent with the germline gene, which may arise from a read error. The chain combines TRBV6-6 with TRBJ2-1; no firm D call. Looked up from germline, CDR1 is MNHNY and CDR2 is SVGAGI (reference sequence). This CDR3 has 15 amino acids. The CDR3 sequence: CASSYSGSSHNEQFF. CDR3 coding DNA: TGTGCCAGCAGTTACTCGGGTAGCTCCCACAATGAGCAGTTCTTC.

This chain uses TRBV5-4 with TRBJ2-7; D perhaps matches TRBD2 (7 bases). The CDR3 loop spans 13 amino acids. Germline V gene lookup returns CDR1 SGHNT and CDR2 YYREEE (reference sequence). The V and J ends lost 10 bases and 5 bases respectively, with 19 bases between them. CDR3 nucleotide sequence: TGTGCCGCGGGGGCTTGGGGTGGGAACGAGCAGTACTTC. Residues: CAAGAWGGNEQYF.

The genes are TRBV7-2 and TRBJ2-7, with a possible D match to TRBD1 (6 bases). V lost 6 bases and J 3 bases, leaving 15 bases between the germline ends. There are 14 residues in the CDR3. CDR1 is SGHTA and CDR2 is FQGNSA in the germline V gene. The CDR3, as DNA: TGTGCCAGCAGTCAACCCGGGACAAACTACGAGCAGTACTTC. This gives the protein CASSQPGTNYEQYF.

This sequence joins TRBV4-1 and TRBJ1-6, with TRBD1 as a possible D gene (5 bases). This CDR3 region has 16 residues. The ends were cut back, 3 bases at V and 9 bases at J, with 18 bases in the middle. CDR1 MGHRA and CDR2 YSYEKL come from the germline V gene. The DNA for the CDR3 is TGCGCCAGCAGCCACCCGGAGGGCGCCGGGGGTTCACCCCTCCACTTT. Its protein product is CASSHPEGAGGSPLHF.

This clone was detected once. The chain has TRBV29-1 and TRBJ2-5; 12 bases line up with TRBD2. The germline V gene encodes CDR1 SQVTM and CDR2 ANQGSEA. The V gene end was trimmed by 5 bases and the J gene end by 4 bases; junction bases not matched to a gene: 5. The length of the CDR3 is 14 residues. The CDR3 spells CSVMTSGSGETQYF. In DNA form, the CDR3 reads TGCAGCGTTATGACTAGCGGGAGTGGAGAGACCCAGTACTTC. The full variable domain, rest sourced from reference TRBV29-1 and TRBJ2-5, is SAVISQKPSRDICQRGTSLTIQCQVDSQVTMMFWYRQQPGQSLTLIATANQGSEATYESGFVIDKFPISRPNLTFSTLTVSNMSPEDSSIYLCSVMTSGSGETQYFGPGTRLLVL.

The sample holds a few counts of this clone. The chain joins TRBV5-5 to TRBJ1-6; D might be TRBD1 (5 bases). The CDR3 runs 16 residues. Germline assignment: CDR1 SGHKS and CDR2 YYEKEE (reference sequence). Trimming stripped 4 bases from V and 0 bases from J, with 11 bases between. CDR3 region: CASSQRGVSYNSPLHF. CDR3 DNA sequence: TGTGCCAGCAGCCAACGGGGGGTCTCCTATAATTCACCCCTCCACTTT.

There are many counts of this clone. The V call is TRBV28, the J call TRBJ2-7; maybe TRBD1 (6 bases). Trimming left V 6 bases short and J 5 bases short, with 14 bases between. The CDR3 is 13 residues long. Germline V gives CDR1 MDHEN, CDR2 SYDVKM. CDR3 amino acids: CASRTTGLHEQYF. CDR3 coding DNA: TGTGCCAGCAGAACTACAGGGCTCCACGAGCAGTACTTC.

V and J are TRBV10-3 and TRBJ2-1; a weak D match, TRBD1 (6 bases). With 10 bases removed from V and 6 bases from J, the gap between germline ends came to 22 bases. The CDR3 spans 15 residues. CDR1 and CDR2 from the germline V gene are ENHRY and SYGVKD. CDR3 bases: TGTGCCACCCACAGGGCGGTCACTTCCGCCAATGAGCAGTTCTTC. It codes for CATHRAVTSANEQFF.

The CDR3 DNA reads as TGTGCCAGCAGCCAAGATGCCAGGGGAGGGACCGGGGAGCTGTTTTTT. This sequence encodes CASSQDARGGTGELFF. V and J are TRBV4-2 and TRBJ2-2; D is possibly TRBD2 (7 bases). Looked up from germline, CDR1 is LGHNA and CDR2 is YNFKEQ. The germline V and J ends were trimmed by 0 bases and 5 bases, with 13 bases remaining between them. The CDR3 length is 16 residues.

The chain joins TRBV11-2 to TRBJ2-1; 9 positions match TRBD1. This CDR3 is 15 amino acids long. The germline V gene encodes CDR1 SGHAT and CDR2 FQNNGV. Trimming took 5 bases from V and 8 from J; bases not matched to a gene: 10. This CDR3 reads CASSNIQGARDEQFF. The CDR3 DNA reads as TGTGCCAGCAGCAACATACAGGGGGCTAGGGATGAGCAGTTCTTC.

This clone has just one count. The chain combines TRBV5-1 with TRBJ2-7; weak D call: TRBD2 (7 bases). The CDR3 runs to 13 residues. V was shortened by 4 bases and J by 5 bases, with 13 bases between the two germline ends. Germline CDR1 is SGHRS and CDR2 is YFSETQ. DNA for the CDR3: TGCGCCAGCAGCCCACAGGGAGGGGACGAGCAGTACTTC. This translates into CASSPQGGDEQYF.

In this sample, this clone turned up once. This sequence joins TRBV5-1 and TRBJ2-7; unclear D gene. Trimming stripped 0 bases from V and 0 bases from J, with 13 bases between. The CDR3 is made up of 16 amino acids. Germline V CDR1 and CDR2: SGHRS, YFSETQ. The chain's CDR3 is CASSLGSSASSYEQYF. The CDR3 nucleotides read TGCGCCAGCAGCTTGGGTTCGTCAGCAAGCTCCTACGAGCAGTACTTC.

This chain links TRBV2 with TRBJ2-3; 8 bases fit TRBD1. Germline V gene sequence: CDR1 SNHLY, CDR2 FYNNEI. CDR3 length equals 13 residues. Trimming removed 4 bases from V and 6 bases from J; junction bases left unmatched: 3. CDR3 nucleotide sequence: TGTGCCAGCAGTGCGAGACAGGGGGATACGCAGTATTTT. Its translation: CASSARQGDTQYF.

The chain joins TRBV18 to TRBJ2-1; D is possibly TRBD2 (5 bases). Between the trimmed V and J ends, which lost 3 bases and 8 bases, there was a span of 11 bases. The CDR3 is 13 residues long. Germline assignment: CDR1 KGHSH and CDR2 LQKENI. CDR3 DNA sequence: TGTGCCAGCTCACCGGTGGAGAGGGATGAGCAGTTCTTC. Translating gives CASSPVERDEQFF. Complete variable domain (other parts from reference TRBV18 and TRBJ2-1): NAGVMQNPRHLVRRRGQEARLRCSPMKGHSHVYWYRQLPEEGLKFMVYLQKENIIDESGMPKERFSAEFPKEGPSILRIQQVVRGDSAAYFCASSPVERDEQFFGPGTRLTVL.

V usage is TRBV7-2 and J usage is TRBJ1-2; D gene unclear. This CDR3 is built from 13 residues. Trimming pared 5 bases from V and 2 bases from J, leaving 9 bases between. The V gene's germline CDR1 is SGHTA and CDR2 FQGNSA. The CDR3 region is CASSGRINYGYTF. The CDR3 nucleotides read TGTGCCAGCAGCGGAAGGATAAACTATGGCTACACCTTC. The full variable domain, completed using reference TRBV7-2 and TRBJ1-2, is GAGVSQSPSNKVTEKGKDVELRCDPISGHTALYWYRQSLGQGLEFLIYFQGNSAPDKSGLPSDRFSAERTGGSVSTLTIQRTQQEDSAVYLCASSGRINYGYTFGSGTRLTVV.

V and J are TRBV4-1 and TRBJ2-1; possible D gene TRBD2, 7 bases. The CDR3 covers 15 residues. Germline loops: CDR1 MGHRA, CDR2 YSYEKL. Trimming shortened V by 4 bases and J by 8 bases, and 18 bases separated the two germline ends. The CDR3 DNA follows: TGCGCCAGCAGCCGGACTAGGGGGTTCAATGATGAGCAGTTCTTC. It translates to CASSRTRGFNDEQFF.

This chain connects TRBV7-2 to TRBJ1-1, with D hard to call. V lost 0 bases, J lost 4 bases, and 15 bases lay in between. The CDR3 spans 16 residues. Germline CDR1 is SGHTA and CDR2 is FQGNSA. The CDR3 sequence is CASSLARLPLGTEAFF. For the CDR3, the DNA is TGTGCCAGCAGCTTAGCGCGATTACCTTTGGGCACTGAAGCTTTCTTT.